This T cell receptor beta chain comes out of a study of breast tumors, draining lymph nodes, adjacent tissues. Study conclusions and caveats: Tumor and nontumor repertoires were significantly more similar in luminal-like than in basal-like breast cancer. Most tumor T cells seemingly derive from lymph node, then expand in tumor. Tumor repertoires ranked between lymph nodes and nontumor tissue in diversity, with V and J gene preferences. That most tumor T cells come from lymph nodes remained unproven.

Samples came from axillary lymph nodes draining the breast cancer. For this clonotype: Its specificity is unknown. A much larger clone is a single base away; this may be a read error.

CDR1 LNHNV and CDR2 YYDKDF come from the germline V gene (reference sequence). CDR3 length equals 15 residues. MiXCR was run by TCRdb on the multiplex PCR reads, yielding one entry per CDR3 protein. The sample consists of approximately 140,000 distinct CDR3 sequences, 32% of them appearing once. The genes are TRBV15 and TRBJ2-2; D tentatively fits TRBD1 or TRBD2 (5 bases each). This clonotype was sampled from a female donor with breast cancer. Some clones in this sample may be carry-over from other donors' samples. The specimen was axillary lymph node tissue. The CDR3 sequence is CATSGGLIGTGELLF. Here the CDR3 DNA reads TGTGCCACCAGCGGGGGTCTCATCGGTACCGGGGAGCTGCTTTTT.